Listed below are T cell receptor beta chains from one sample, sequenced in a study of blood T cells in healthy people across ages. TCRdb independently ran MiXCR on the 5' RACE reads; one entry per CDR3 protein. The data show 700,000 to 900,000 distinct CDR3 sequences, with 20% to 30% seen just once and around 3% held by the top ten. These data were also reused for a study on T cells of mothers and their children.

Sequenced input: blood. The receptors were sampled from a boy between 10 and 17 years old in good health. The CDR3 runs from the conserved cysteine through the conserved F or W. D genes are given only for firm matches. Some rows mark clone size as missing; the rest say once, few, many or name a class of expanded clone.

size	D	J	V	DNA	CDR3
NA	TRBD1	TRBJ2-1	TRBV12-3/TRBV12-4	TGTGCCAGCAGTGGACAGGGCCCCTACAATGAGCAGTTCTTC	CASSGQGPYNEQFF
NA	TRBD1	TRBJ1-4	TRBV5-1	TGCGCCAGCAGCGACGGACAGGGTGGAAAACTGGTTTTT	CASSDGQGGKLVF
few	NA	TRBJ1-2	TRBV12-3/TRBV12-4	TGTGCCAGCAGTTTCGCGGGGGCGGGCTATGGCTACACCTTC	CASSFAGAGYGYTF
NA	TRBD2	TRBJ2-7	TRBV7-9	TGTGCCAGCAGCTCCCAACTAGCGGGGGGGCACGAGCAGTACTTC	CASSSQLAGGHEQYF
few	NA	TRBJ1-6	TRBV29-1	TGCAGCGTTGAACAGGGGAACTCCTATAATTCACCCCTCCACTTT	CSVEQGNSYNSPLHF
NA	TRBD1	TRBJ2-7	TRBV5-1	TGCGCCAGCAGGCCCAAAGGACAGGGGTACGAGCAGTACTTC	CASRPKGQGYEQYF
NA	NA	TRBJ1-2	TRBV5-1	TGCGCCAGCAGCTTGGCCTTTGACGGCTATGGCTACACCTTC	CASSLAFDGYGYTF
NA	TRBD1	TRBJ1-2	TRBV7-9	TGTGCCAGCAGCCCGATGGACAGGGCTGCCTCCGGCTACACCTTC	CASSPMDRAASGYTF
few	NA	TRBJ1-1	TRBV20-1	TGCAGTGCAAAACCAGGGGCATTGTCCACTGAAGCTTTCTTT	CSAKPGALSTEAFF
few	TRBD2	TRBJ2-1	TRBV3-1	TGTGCCAGCAGCCTCCAGACTAGCGGGGGGGCCACTGAGCAGTTCTTC	CASSLQTSGGATEQFF
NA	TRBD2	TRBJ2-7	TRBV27	TGTGCCAGCGGACGGGGGGAGTGGTACGAGCAGTACTTC	CASGRGEWYEQYF
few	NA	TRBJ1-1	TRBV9	TGTGCCAGCAGCCCACGCGCGGGGAGGCACACTGAAGCTTTCTTT	CASSPRAGRHTEAFF
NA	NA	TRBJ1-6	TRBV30	TGTGCCTGGAACCCAGGTGGGGGAAATTCACCCCTCCACTTT	CAWNPGGGNSPLHF
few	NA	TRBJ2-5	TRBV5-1	TGCGCCAGCAGCTTGCAGGGGCTTGTCCGAGAGACCCAGTACTTC	CASSLQGLVRETQYF
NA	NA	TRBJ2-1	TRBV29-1	TGCAGCGTTGAACGCGCCGGGTCCACTAACAATGAGCAGTTCTTC	CSVERAGSTNNEQFF